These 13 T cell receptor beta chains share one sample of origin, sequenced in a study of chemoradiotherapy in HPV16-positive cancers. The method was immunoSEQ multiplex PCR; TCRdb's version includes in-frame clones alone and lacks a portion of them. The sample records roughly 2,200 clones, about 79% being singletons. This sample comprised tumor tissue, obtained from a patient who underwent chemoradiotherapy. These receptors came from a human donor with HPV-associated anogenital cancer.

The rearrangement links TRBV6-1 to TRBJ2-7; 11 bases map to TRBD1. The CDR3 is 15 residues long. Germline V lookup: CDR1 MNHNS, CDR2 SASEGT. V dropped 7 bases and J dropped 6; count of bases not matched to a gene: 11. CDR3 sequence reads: CASNARTGGDLEQYF. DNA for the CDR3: TGTGCCAGCAACGCCCGGACAGGGGGCGATCTCGAGCAGTACTTC.

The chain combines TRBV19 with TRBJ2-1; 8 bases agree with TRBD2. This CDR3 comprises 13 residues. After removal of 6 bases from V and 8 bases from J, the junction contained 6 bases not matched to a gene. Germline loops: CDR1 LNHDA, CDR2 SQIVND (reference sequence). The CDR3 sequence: CASRAGGVHEQFF. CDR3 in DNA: TGTGCCAGTAGGGCGGGGGGTGTGCATGAGCAGTTCTTC.

In nucleotides, the CDR3 is TGTGCCAGCAGCCAAGAGGGGAAAAATGAGCAGTTCTTC. It yields the protein CASSQEGKNEQFF. The chain links TRBV4-2 to TRBJ2-1; D remains ambiguous. V was pared by 0 bases and J by 7 bases, with 7 bases between. CDR3 length: 13 residues. The germline V gene has CDR1 LGHNA and CDR2 YNFKEQ.

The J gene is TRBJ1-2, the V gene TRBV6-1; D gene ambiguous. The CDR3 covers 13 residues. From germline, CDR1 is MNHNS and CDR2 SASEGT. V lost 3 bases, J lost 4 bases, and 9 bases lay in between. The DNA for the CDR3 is TGTGCCAGCAGTGACAAAGTTCTCTATGGCTACACCTTC. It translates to CASSDKVLYGYTF.

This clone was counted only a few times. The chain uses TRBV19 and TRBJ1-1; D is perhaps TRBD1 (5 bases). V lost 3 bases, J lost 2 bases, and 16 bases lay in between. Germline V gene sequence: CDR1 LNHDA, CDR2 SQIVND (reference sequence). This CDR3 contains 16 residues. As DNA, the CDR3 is TGTGCCAGTAGTATGGGGCGGGCAGCGTATAACACTGAAGCTTTCTTT. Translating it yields CASSMGRAAYNTEAFF.

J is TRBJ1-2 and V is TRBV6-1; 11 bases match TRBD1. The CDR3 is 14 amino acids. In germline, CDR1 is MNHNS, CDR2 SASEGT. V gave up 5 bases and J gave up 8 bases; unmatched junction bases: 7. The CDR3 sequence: CASSSDRGRLGYTF. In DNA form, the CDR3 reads TGTGCCAGCAGTTCGGACAGGGGGCGCTTAGGCTACACCTTC.

Written as DNA, the CDR3 is TGTGCCAGCAGCTTAGGCGACAGGCTGACTAATGAAAAACTGTTTTTT. Its translation is CASSLGDRLTNEKLFF. V gene TRBV11-2 combines with J gene TRBJ1-4; D is perhaps TRBD1 (6 bases). This CDR3 is built from 16 residues. With 1 base removed from V and 2 bases from J, the gap between germline ends came to 11 bases. The germline gives CDR1 SGHAT, CDR2 FQNNGV.

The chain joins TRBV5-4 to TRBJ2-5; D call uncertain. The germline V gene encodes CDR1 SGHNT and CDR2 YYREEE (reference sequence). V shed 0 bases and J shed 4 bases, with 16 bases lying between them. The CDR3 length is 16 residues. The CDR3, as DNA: TGTGCCAGCAGCTTGGGAGATGGACCGGCAGGAGAGACCCAGTACTTC. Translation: CASSLGDGPAGETQYF.

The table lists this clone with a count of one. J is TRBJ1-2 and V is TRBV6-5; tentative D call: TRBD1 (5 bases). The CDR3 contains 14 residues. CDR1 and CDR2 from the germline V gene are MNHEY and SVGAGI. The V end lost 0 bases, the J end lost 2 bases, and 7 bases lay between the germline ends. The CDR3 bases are TGTGCCAGCAGTTACTCCGGGGCGAACTATGGCTACACCTTC. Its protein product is CASSYSGANYGYTF.

In DNA form, the CDR3 reads TGTGCCAGCAGCTCGACAGGGATTCCTGAAGCTTTCTTT. This codes for CASSSTGIPEAFF. V is TRBV5-6 and J is TRBJ1-1; 7 bases map to TRBD1. The trim removed 3 bases at V and 6 bases at J, leaving 5 bases unmatched. CDR3 length equals 13 residues. Germline CDR1 and CDR2: SGHDT and YYEEEE.

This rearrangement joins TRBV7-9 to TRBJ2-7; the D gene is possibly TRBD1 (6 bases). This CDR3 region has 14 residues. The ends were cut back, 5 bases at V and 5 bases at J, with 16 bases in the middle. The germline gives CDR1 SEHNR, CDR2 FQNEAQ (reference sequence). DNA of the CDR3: TGTGCCAGCAGCGGTACAGGGTGGTTCAACGAGCAGTACTTC. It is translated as CASSGTGWFNEQYF.

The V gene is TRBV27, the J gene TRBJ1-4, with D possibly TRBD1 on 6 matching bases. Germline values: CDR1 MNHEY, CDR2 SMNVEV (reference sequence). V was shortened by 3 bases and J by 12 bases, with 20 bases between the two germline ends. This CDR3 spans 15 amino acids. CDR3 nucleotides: TGTGCCAGCAGTTTTCAAGGGGGAGGGATTGGGGAACTGTTTTTT. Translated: CASSFQGGGIGELFF.

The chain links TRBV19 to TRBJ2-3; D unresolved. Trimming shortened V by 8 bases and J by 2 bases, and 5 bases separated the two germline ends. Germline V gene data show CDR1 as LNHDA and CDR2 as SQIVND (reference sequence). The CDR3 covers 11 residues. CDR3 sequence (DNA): TGTGCCAGTGCAGACACAGATACGCAGTATTTT. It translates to CASADTDTQYF.